The 16 T cell receptor beta chains in this list originate from one sample, sequenced in a study of OX40 agonist ivuxolimab in advanced cancers. Assay used: immunoSEQ multiplex PCR; TCRdb lists only in-frame clones, some missing. The top ten hold about 25% of the sample, which has around 26,000 clones, over 70% seen once. This specimen consisted of CD4+ or CD8+ T cells sorted from blood, obtained in a trial of the OX40 agonist ivuxolimab. The receptors stem from an adult with an advanced solid tumor such as melanoma, head and neck, liver or kidney cancer.

This chain joins TRBV5-1 and TRBJ2-1, with no clear D. Germline CDR1 and CDR2: SGHRS and YFSETQ. This CDR3 has 12 residues. V dropped 2 bases and J dropped 6 bases, with 6 bases sitting between them. The chain's CDR3 is CASSFTGNEQFF. CDR3 sequence (DNA): TGCGCCAGCAGCTTTACGGGCAATGAGCAGTTCTTC.

This chain links TRBV7-2 with TRBJ2-3, with 10 bases aligning to TRBD2. Germline CDR1 is SGHTA and CDR2 is FQGNSA. J lost 3 bases, V lost 5 bases, and 5 bases had no gene match. CDR3 length equals 15 residues. For the CDR3, the DNA is TGTGCCAGCAGCCTCCCGGGACTAGCGACAGATACGCAGTATTTT. This gives the protein CASSLPGLATDTQYF. Complete variable domain (other parts from reference TRBV7-2 and TRBJ2-3): GAGVSQSPSNKVTEKGKDVELRCDPISGHTALYWYRQSLGQGLEFLIYFQGNSAPDKSGLPSDRFSAERTGGSVSTLTIQRTQQEDSAVYLCASSLPGLATDTQYFGPGTRLTVL.

The chain has TRBV7-6 and TRBJ2-7; the D call may be TRBD1 or TRBD2 (5 bases each). V lost 2 bases and J 6 bases, leaving 14 bases between the germline ends. From germline, CDR1 is SGHVS and CDR2 FNYEAQ. There are 14 residues in the CDR3. CDR3 sequence reads: CASSLLTGTPEQYF. The CDR3 bases are TGTGCCAGCAGCTTACTGACCGGGACCCCCGAGCAGTACTTC.

Worth noting for this clone: At one boundary the junction diverges from the germline segment, which might be a read error. The rearrangement links TRBV27 to TRBJ1-5, with D hard to call. This CDR3 contains 14 residues. CDR1 and CDR2 (germline): MNHEY, SMNVEV (reference sequence). As DNA, the CDR3 is TGTGCCAGCAGCAGACCCGTGATGCAATCAGCCCCAGCATTT. This codes for CASSRPVMQSAPAF.

This clone was recorded only once. The genes are TRBV19 and TRBJ2-1, with 8 bases lining up with TRBD2. The CDR3 covers 15 residues. Germline CDR1 reads LNHDA; CDR2 reads SQIVND (reference sequence). The V gene end was trimmed by 6 bases and the J gene end by 9 bases; junction bases not matched to a gene: 13. CDR3 sequence (DNA): TGTGCCAGTAGCCCACTCCGGGGGGGCCGGGTTGAGCAGTTCTTC. It yields the protein CASSPLRGGRVEQFF.

This clone was detected only a few times. The same CDR3 can be traced to other DNA sequences in this sample. This chain links TRBV6-5 with TRBJ1-1; D gene uncertain. V was clipped by 2 bases and J by 6 bases, with 4 bases between them. Germline CDR1 and CDR2: MNHEY and SVGAGI. This CDR3 has 11 residues. DNA of the CDR3: TGTGCCAGCAGTTACGGTCCTGAAGCTTTCTTT. Translated, it gives CASSYGPEAFF.

This chain links TRBV27 with TRBJ2-7; D is possibly TRBD1 (5 bases). Germline values: CDR1 MNHEY, CDR2 SMNVEV (reference sequence). Trimming cost V 2 bases and J 0 bases, with 8 bases left between them. The CDR3 covers 14 residues. The CDR3, as DNA: TGTGCCAGCAGTTTAATGGACAACTCCTACGAGCAGTACTTC. Translating gives CASSLMDNSYEQYF.

The gene calls are TRBV4-1 and TRBJ2-7; 11 bases line up with TRBD1. The CDR3 length is 16 residues. Germline V CDR1 and CDR2: MGHRA, YSYEKL. With 0 bases clipped from V and 0 bases from J, the junction kept 1 base outside the gene matches. The CDR3 nucleotides read TGCGCCAGCAGCCAAGATGGGACAGGGGGCTCCTACGAGCAGTACTTC. Translating gives CASSQDGTGGSYEQYF.

The rearrangement uses TRBV28 and TRBJ1-6; 7 nucleotides line up with TRBD1. CDR3 length: 16 residues. Trimming took 8 bases from V and 0 from J; bases not matched to a gene: 7. Germline values: CDR1 MDHEN, CDR2 SYDVKM. The CDR3 sequence is CASSLGTASYNSPLHF. CDR3 bases: TGTGCCAGCTCCCTTGGGACAGCCTCCTATAATTCACCCCTCCACTTT. The full variable domain, its missing parts supplied by reference TRBV28 and TRBJ1-6, is DVKVTQSSRYLVKRTGEKVFLECVQDMDHENMFWYRQDPGLGLRLIYFSYDVKMKEKGDIPEGYSVSREKKERFSLILESASTNQTSMYLCASSLGTASYNSPLHFGNGTRLTVT.

Comment on this clone: In the same sample, other DNA sequences code for this CDR3. This chain uses TRBV5-5 with TRBJ1-5, with D possibly TRBD1 on 6 matching bases. CDR1 is SGHKS, CDR2 YYEKEE, per germline (reference sequence). The CDR3 extends over 13 amino acids. V was cut by 2 bases and J by 4 bases, with 7 bases left in between. CDR3 loop: CASSFTGNQPQHF. DNA for the CDR3: TGTGCCAGCAGCTTTACAGGGAATCAGCCCCAGCATTTT.

The chain couples TRBV29-1 to TRBJ2-7; tentatively, D is TRBD1 (6 bases). The CDR3 has 12 residues. V lost 7 bases and J 0 bases, leaving 10 bases between the germline ends. Germline V gives CDR1 SQVTM, CDR2 ANQGSEA. CDR3: CSARDNSYEQYF. The CDR3 DNA reads TGCAGCGCGAGGGACAACTCCTACGAGCAGTACTTC.

This chain connects TRBV9 to TRBJ2-1; D gene ambiguous. CDR1 and CDR2 (germline): SGDLS, YYNGEE. Trimming stripped 0 bases from V and 5 bases from J, with 12 bases between. The CDR3 spans 15 residues. The CDR3 sequence is CASSVEGWINNEQFF. CDR3 DNA: TGTGCCAGCAGCGTAGAAGGATGGATAAACAATGAGCAGTTCTTC. The full variable domain, rest sourced from reference TRBV9 and TRBJ2-1, is DSGVTQTPKHLITATGQRVTLRCSPRSGDLSVYWYQQSLDQGLQFLIQYYNGEERAKGNILERFSAQQFPDLHSELNLSSLELGDSALYFCASSVEGWINNEQFFGPGTRLTVL.

This clone turned up a few times. The V gene is TRBV7-8, the J gene TRBJ1-2; D may be TRBD1 (5 bases). V was trimmed by 5 bases and J by 5 bases, leaving 15 bases between them. CDR3 length equals 14 residues. Germline CDR1 and CDR2: SGHVS and FQNEAQ. CDR3 loop: CASSPNQGYYGYTF. For the CDR3, the DNA is TGTGCCAGCAGCCCTAACCAGGGTTATTATGGCTACACCTTC. Filled out from reference TRBV7-8 and TRBJ1-2, the complete variable domain reads GAGVSQSPRYKVAKRGQDVALRCDPISGHVSLFWYQQALGQGPEFLTYFQNEAQLDKSGLPSDRFFAERPEGSVSTLKIQRTQQEDSAVYLCASSPNQGYYGYTFGSGTRLTVV.

This clone showed up just a few times. The chain links TRBV5-1 to TRBJ2-5; 7 bases are shared with TRBD1. CDR3 size: 16 residues. With V trimmed by 1 base and J by 5 bases, 11 bases remained unmatched. CDR1 is SGHRS and CDR2 is YFSETQ in the germline V gene. The CDR3 nucleotides are TGCGCCAGCAGCTTGAGAAGACAGGGCTATGAGGAGACCCAGTACTTC. Residues: CASSLRRQGYEETQYF.

The chain is built from TRBV9 and TRBJ2-3; D is undetermined. V lost 0 bases and J lost 2, with 1 base in between. The CDR3 is 12 residues long. CDR1 and CDR2 (germline): SGDLS, YYNGEE. This CDR3 is CASSVATDTQYF. As DNA, the CDR3 is TGTGCCAGCAGCGTAGCCACAGATACGCAGTATTTT.

The chain carries TRBV4-2 and TRBJ2-5; 11 bases match TRBD2. The germline gives CDR1 LGHNA, CDR2 YNFKEQ. The J segment lost 8 bases and the V segment lost 1 base, leaving 9 bases of the junction unmatched. The CDR3 is 16 residues long. The CDR3 is CASSQGLAGTLETQYF. Written as DNA, the CDR3 is TGTGCCAGCAGCCAAGGACTAGCGGGGACATTGGAAACCCAGTACTTC.